These 19 T cell receptor beta chains share one sample of origin, sequenced in a study of T cell responses to AZD1222 COVID-19 vaccine. Clones were read by immunoSEQ multiplex PCR, and TCRdb kept only the in-frame ones, dropping some. Of 100,000 to 130,000 clones in the sample, about 92% were seen once. The material sequenced was peripheral blood, taken 28 days after the second AZD1222 dose. These receptors came from an adult who received the AZD1222 COVID-19 vaccine.

This chain links TRBV4-2 with TRBJ2-7; the D gene is possibly TRBD1 (6 bases). Trimming cost V 2 bases and J 7 bases, with 12 bases left between them. The CDR3 has 13 residues. Per germline, CDR1 LGHNA and CDR2 YNFKEQ. CDR3 sequence reads: CASSQTTGGEQYF. CDR3 coding DNA: TGTGCCAGCAGCCAAACGACAGGCGGGGAGCAGTACTTC.

The chain links TRBV5-1 to TRBJ1-1; 9 bases map to TRBD1. From germline, CDR1 is SGHRS and CDR2 YFSETQ. The CDR3 is 16 amino acids. Losses at the gene ends were 5 bases for V and 4 bases for J; bases not matched to a gene: 12. CDR3 protein: CASRISSGTGFTEAFF. CDR3 in DNA: TGCGCCAGCAGAATTTCCTCCGGGACAGGGTTCACTGAAGCTTTCTTT.

The chain recombines TRBV30 with TRBJ2-7, with D tentatively TRBD1 (5 bases). CDR1 GTSNPN and CDR2 SVGIG come from the germline V gene (reference sequence). This CDR3 is 14 amino acids long. V was cut by 1 base and J by 2 bases, with 12 bases left in between. Written as DNA, the CDR3 is TGTGCCTGGAGTGGCAGACAGATGACCTACGAGCAGTACTTC. Encoded protein: CAWSGRQMTYEQYF. Full variable domain (outside the CDR3, taken from reference TRBV30 and TRBJ2-7): SQTIHQWPATLVQPVGSPLSLECTVEGTSNPNLYWYRQAAGRGLQLLFYSVGIGQISSEVPQNLSASRPQDRQFILSSKKLLLSDSGFYLCAWSGRQMTYEQYFGPGTRLTVT.

This chain links TRBV4-1 with TRBJ2-5, with D unclear. Germline assignment: CDR1 MGHRA and CDR2 YSYEKL. CDR3 length: 12 amino acids. Trimming stripped 4 bases from V and 7 bases from J, with 10 bases between. The CDR3 DNA reads as TGCGCCAGCAGCCTCCCTATGGGGACCCAGTACTTC. It specifies CASSLPMGTQYF.

This clone was seen more than once but under ten times. The chain links TRBV6-5 to TRBJ2-3; D possibly corresponds to TRBD2 (6 bases). With 0 bases removed from V and 2 bases from J, the gap between germline ends came to 12 bases. The CDR3 covers 16 residues. Germline-derived CDR1 and CDR2 are MNHEY and SVGAGI. CDR3: CASSYSEAGTTDTQYF. The CDR3 coding sequence is TGTGCCAGCAGTTACTCGGAGGCGGGGACCACAGATACGCAGTATTTT.

The chain is built from TRBV6-4 and TRBJ2-1; 7 bases align to TRBD1. The CDR3 has 15 amino acids. Per germline, CDR1 MRHNA and CDR2 SNTAGT. Trimming at V came to 4 bases and at J to 3 bases, leaving 6 bases not matched to a gene. CDR3 amino acids: CASSVVGGRYNEQFF. CDR3 sequence (DNA): TGTGCCAGCAGTGTAGTAGGGGGCCGCTACAATGAGCAGTTCTTC.

This sequence joins TRBV6-5 and TRBJ2-2, with 10 positions matching TRBD1. The CDR3 has 14 amino acids. Germline CDR1 and CDR2: MNHEY and SVGAGI. V gave up 6 bases and J gave up 8 bases; unmatched junction bases: 6. The CDR3 nucleotides are TGTGCCAGCAGAAACGACAGGGGGCTAGGGGAGCTGTTTTTT. Translated: CASRNDRGLGELFF.

J is TRBJ1-2 and V is TRBV28; 9 positions agree with TRBD1. The CDR3 contains 15 residues. After removal of 6 bases from V and 6 bases from J, the junction contained 11 bases not matched to a gene. CDR1 and CDR2 (germline): MDHEN, SYDVKM. The CDR3 DNA reads as TGTGCCAGCAGCCAACAGGGGGCGGGCAATCATGGCTACACCTTC. Translated: CASSQQGAGNHGYTF.

This chain uses TRBV30 with TRBJ1-5; maybe TRBD1 (6 bases). The V end was cut by 4 bases, the J end by 0 bases, with 19 bases between. Germline CDR1 is GTSNPN and CDR2 is SVGIG (reference sequence). The CDR3 runs to 17 residues. This CDR3 reads CAWTKGGGPFSNQPQHF. CDR3 in DNA: TGTGCCTGGACTAAAGGGGGGGGACCATTTAGCAATCAGCCCCAGCATTTT.

The V and J genes are TRBV7-2 and TRBJ2-7; D not resolved. CDR1 is SGHTA, CDR2 FQGNSA, per germline. Trimming removed 4 bases from V and 3 bases from J, with 10 bases in between. The CDR3 extends over 13 amino acids. The CDR3 nucleotides read TGTGCCAGCAGCTCCGGAGCCGGCTACGAGCAGTACTTC. This translates into CASSSGAGYEQYF.

The rearrangement joins TRBV14 to TRBJ2-2, with D perhaps being TRBD1 or TRBD2 (5 bases each). Germline V CDR1 and CDR2: SGHDN, FVKESK. The CDR3 is made up of 16 amino acids. V lost 2 bases and J lost 0, with 10 bases in between. CDR3 coding DNA: TGTGCCAGCAGCCAAACCGGGACGTCGAACACCGGGGAGCTGTTTTTT. As protein: CASSQTGTSNTGELFF. The entire variable domain, with the rest obtained from reference TRBV14 and TRBJ2-2, is as follows: EAGVTQFPSHSVIEKGQTVTLRCDPISGHDNLYWYRRVMGKEIKFLLHFVKESKQDESGMPNNRFLAERTGGTYSTLKVQPAELEDSGVYFCASSQTGTSNTGELFFGEGSRLTVL.

In its sample, this clone was seen once. J is TRBJ1-4 and V is TRBV6-5, with 9 positions matching TRBD1. Germline V CDR1 and CDR2: MNHEY, SVGAGI. The CDR3 contains 15 residues. V shed 5 bases and J 8 bases; nucleotides not matched to a gene: 9. This CDR3 reads CASSTGTGTREKLFF. The CDR3 bases are TGTGCCAGCAGTACTGGGACAGGGACAAGGGAAAAACTGTTTTTT.

The chain carries TRBV10-3 and TRBJ2-6, with unresolved D. V lost 4 bases, J lost 0 bases, and 10 bases lay in between. CDR1 and CDR2 from the germline V gene are ENHRY and SYGVKD. This CDR3 comprises 16 residues. CDR3 amino acids: CAISVQASSGANVLTF. In DNA, the CDR3 is TGTGCCATCAGTGTGCAGGCTAGCTCTGGGGCCAACGTCCTGACTTTC.

This sequence joins TRBV7-6 and TRBJ2-2; TRBD2 aligns across 10 bases. The CDR3 extends over 16 amino acids. The V and J ends lost 6 bases and 4 bases, in that order; junction bases with no gene match: 8. Germline CDR1 is SGHVS and CDR2 is FNYEAQ. CDR3 coding DNA: TGTGCCAGCAGTTCGAGCGGGAGGGCCGTCACCGGGGAGCTGTTTTTT. Protein sequence: CASSSSGRAVTGELFF. Supplemented by reference TRBV7-6 and TRBJ2-2, the full variable domain reads GAGVSQSPRYKVTKRGQDVALRCDPISGHVSLYWYRQALGQGPEFLTYFNYEAQQDKSGLPNDRFSAERPEGSISTLTIQRTEQRDSAMYRCASSSSGRAVTGELFFGEGSRLTVL.

This chain uses TRBV11-2 with TRBJ2-7, with 7 nucleotides matching TRBD1. The CDR3 totals 14 residues. Trimming at V came to 3 bases and at J to 2 bases, leaving 4 bases not matched to a gene. Germline CDR1 is SGHAT and CDR2 is FQNNGV. The chain's CDR3 is CASSFSQGAYEQYF. The DNA for the CDR3 is TGTGCCAGCAGCTTTTCTCAGGGGGCCTACGAGCAGTACTTC.

V and J are TRBV15 and TRBJ1-1; tentatively, D is TRBD1 (5 bases). Germline V CDR1 and CDR2: LNHNV, YYDKDF (reference sequence). This CDR3 region has 16 residues. The V gene lost 3 bases and the J gene lost 0 bases, with 14 bases spanning the gap. CDR3 amino acids: CATSRGRDGLNTEAFF. The CDR3 region has the DNA TGTGCCACCAGCAGGGGGAGGGACGGTTTGAACACTGAAGCTTTCTTT.

The rearrangement uses TRBV29-1 and TRBJ1-1, with D perhaps matching TRBD1 (5 bases). V lost 6 bases and J 0 bases, leaving 8 bases between the germline ends. CDR3 length: 12 residues. The germline gives CDR1 SQVTM, CDR2 ANQGSEA. In DNA, the CDR3 is TGCAGCGTCCGCAGGGTGAACACTGAAGCTTTCTTT. This gives the protein CSVRRVNTEAFF.

This clone came up once. CDR3 region: CSASPSATEAFF. The CDR3 DNA reads as TGCAGTGCTAGTCCCTCTGCCACTGAAGCTTTCTTT. This chain connects TRBV20-1 to TRBJ1-1, with D uncertain. Per the germline V gene, CDR1 is DFQATT and CDR2 is SNEGSKA (reference sequence). Trimming took 3 bases from V and 4 from J, leaving 9 bases between them. CDR3 length equals 12 residues.

The chain combines TRBV5-6 with TRBJ1-5; 7 nucleotides line up with TRBD1. This CDR3 comprises 14 residues. Germline values: CDR1 SGHDT, CDR2 YYEEEE. Trimming cost V 5 bases and J 10 bases; bases outside gene matches: 12. CDR3 in amino acids: CASRATGAGGPQHF. The CDR3 DNA reads as TGTGCCAGCAGGGCCACAGGGGCGGGGGGTCCCCAGCATTTT.